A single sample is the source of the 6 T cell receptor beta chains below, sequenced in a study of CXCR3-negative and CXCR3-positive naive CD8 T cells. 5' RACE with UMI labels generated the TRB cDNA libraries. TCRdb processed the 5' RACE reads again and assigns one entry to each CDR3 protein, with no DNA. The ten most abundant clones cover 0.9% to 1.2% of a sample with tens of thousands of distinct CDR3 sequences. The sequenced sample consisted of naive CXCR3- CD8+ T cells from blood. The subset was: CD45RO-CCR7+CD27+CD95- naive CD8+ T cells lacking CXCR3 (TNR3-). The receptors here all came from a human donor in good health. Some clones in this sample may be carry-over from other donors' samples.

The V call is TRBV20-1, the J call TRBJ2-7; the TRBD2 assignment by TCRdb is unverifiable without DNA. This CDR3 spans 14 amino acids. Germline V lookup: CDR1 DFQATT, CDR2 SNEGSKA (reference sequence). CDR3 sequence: CSATGGEGTYEQYF.

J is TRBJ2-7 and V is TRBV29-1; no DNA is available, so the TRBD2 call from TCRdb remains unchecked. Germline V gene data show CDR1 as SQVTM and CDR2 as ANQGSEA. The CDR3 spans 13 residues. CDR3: CSAVSGLGREQYF.

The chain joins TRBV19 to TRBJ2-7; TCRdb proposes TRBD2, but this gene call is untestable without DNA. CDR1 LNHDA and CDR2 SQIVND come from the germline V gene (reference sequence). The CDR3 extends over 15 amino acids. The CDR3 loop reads CASSHLAGDHYEQYF.

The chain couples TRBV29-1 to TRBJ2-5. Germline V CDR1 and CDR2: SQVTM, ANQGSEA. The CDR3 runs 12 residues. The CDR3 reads CSVEGFGETQYF.

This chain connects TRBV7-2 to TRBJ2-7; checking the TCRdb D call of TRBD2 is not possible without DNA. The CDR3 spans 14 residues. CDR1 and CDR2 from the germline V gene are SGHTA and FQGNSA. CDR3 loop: CASSTGTSTYEQYF. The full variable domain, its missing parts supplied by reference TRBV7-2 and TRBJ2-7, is GAGVSQSPSNKVTEKGKDVELRCDPISGHTALYWYRQSLGQGLEFLIYFQGNSAPDKSGLPSDRFSAERTGGSVSTLTIQRTQQEDSAVYLCASSTGTSTYEQYFGPGTRLTVT.

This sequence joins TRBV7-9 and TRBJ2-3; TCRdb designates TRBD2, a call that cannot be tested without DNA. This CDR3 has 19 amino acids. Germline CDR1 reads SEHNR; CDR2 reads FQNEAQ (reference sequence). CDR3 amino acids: CASSSASSGTRGGTDTQYF.